A single count supports the clone carrying this T cell receptor beta chain. The antigen remains unidentified. Incorporated into the TCR beta cDNA libraries were unique molecular identifiers, which served to reduce PCR and sequencing biases. TCRdb reprocessed the PCR reads via MiXCR and lists one record per CDR3 protein. Of fewer than 900,000 distinct CDR3 sequences listed, 35% to 55% are singletons. The record originates from a study of post-analysis software for immune sequencing data. Study outcomes and limitations: There were several TRBV segments more frequent in patients than controls, and TRBV5-6, TRBV5-1 and TRBV20-1 were among them.

Germline CDR1 reads SGHVS; CDR2 reads FNYEAQ. Trimming removed 5 bases at V and 4 bases at J, with 15 bases between. This CDR3 region has 14 residues. This TCR was sampled from a girl aged 5-17 years with multiple sclerosis. V and J are TRBV7-6 and TRBJ2-7; no definite D call. The sequenced sample consisted of blood. CDR3 sequence: CASSPIPLFYEQYF. CDR3 in DNA: TGTGCCAGCAGCCCCATCCCTCTCTTTTACGAGCAGTACTTC.